This T cell receptor beta chain is drawn from a study of cytotoxic CD8 clonotypes in ibrutinib-treated CLL. This clone was seen only a few times. Its antigen is not known. Germline V gives CDR1 MGHRA, CDR2 YSYEKL. Trimming pared 0 bases from V and 4 bases from J, leaving 12 bases between. The CDR3 consists of 15 residues. The repertoire was sequenced with immunoSEQ multiplex PCR; TCRdb's copy has only in-frame clones and lacks some. Of about 300,000 clones listed, 67% are singletons. Findings of the study overall: At progression, clonality fell back toward baseline after rising at ibrutinib response.

This TCR was sampled from a human donor with chronic lymphocytic leukemia. The source material was PBMCs, sampled after 36 months of ibrutinib treatment. This chain joins TRBV4-1 and TRBJ1-2; D remains ambiguous. In nucleotides, the CDR3 is TGCGCCAGCAGCCAAGATCAAGACGGAGGCTATGGCTACACCTTC. The encoded protein is CASSQDQDGGYGYTF.